The 25 T cell receptor beta chains below all came from one sample that was sequenced in a study of blood T cell repertoires in COVID-19. Sequencing used immunoSEQ multiplex PCR; TCRdb keeps in-frame clones, though not all of them. The data show approximately 90,000 clones, around four fifths seen once. The sequencing sample was made of peripheral blood. These receptors came from a woman aged 80 or older with active or convalescent COVID-19.

The chain combines TRBV28 with TRBJ1-4; possible D gene TRBD1, 6 bases. V was trimmed by 5 bases and J by 8 bases, leaving 21 bases between them. CDR3 length: 16 amino acids. In germline, CDR1 is MDHEN, CDR2 SYDVKM. CDR3 in amino acids: CASSTTLDRYREKLFF. Written as DNA, the CDR3 is TGTGCCAGCAGTACAACCCTTGACAGGTATCGGGAAAAACTGTTTTTT.

This chain connects TRBV28 to TRBJ2-5, with 12 bases aligning to TRBD2. The CDR3 length is 14 residues. CDR1 and CDR2 from the germline V gene are MDHEN and SYDVKM. J was trimmed by 5 bases and V by 7 bases; bases with no gene match: 5. Here the CDR3 DNA reads TGTGCCAGCACTAGCGGGGGGGCCTGGGAGACCCAGTACTTC. This sequence encodes CASTSGGAWETQYF.

This clone occurred once. The chain is built from TRBV5-1 and TRBJ2-3; 10 nucleotides agree with TRBD2. Trimming removed 6 bases from V and 4 bases from J; junction bases left unmatched: 14. CDR3 length: 17 amino acids. CDR1 is SGHRS and CDR2 is YFSETQ in the germline V gene. Here the CDR3 reads CASTPGASGRSADTQYF. The CDR3 DNA is TGCGCCAGCACCCCGGGAGCTAGCGGGAGATCGGCAGATACGCAGTATTTT. Looking up the rest from reference TRBV5-1 and TRBJ2-3 gives the full variable domain: KAGVTQTPRYLIKTRGQQVTLSCSPISGHRSVSWYQQTPGQGLQFLFEYFSETQRNKGNFPGRFSGRQFSNSRSEMNVSTLELGDSALYLCASTPGASGRSADTQYFGPGTRLTVL.

This clone was picked up a small number of times. The chain joins TRBV4-2 to TRBJ1-2, with D possibly matching TRBD1 (6 bases). CDR1 LGHNA and CDR2 YNFKEQ come from the germline V gene. The CDR3 runs to 15 residues. Trimming took 0 bases from V and 8 from J, leaving 16 bases between them. The CDR3 bases are TGTGCCAGCAGCCAAGACAGGGGCCCAGGTGGAGGCTACACCTTC. This encodes CASSQDRGPGGGYTF.

This clone appeared a few times. The J gene is TRBJ1-3, the V gene TRBV18; unclear D gene. CDR1 KGHSH and CDR2 LQKENI come from the germline V gene. This CDR3 comprises 14 residues. V lost 0 bases, J lost 7 bases, and 10 bases lay in between. The CDR3 reads CASSPPIWRNTIYF. The DNA of the CDR3 is TGTGCCAGCTCACCACCGATATGGCGGAACACCATATATTTT.

The V call is TRBV6-2 or TRBV6-3, the J call TRBJ2-1; D is ambiguous. V lost 2 bases to trimming and J lost 4 bases, with 9 bases between them. CDR1 MNHEY and CDR2 SVGEGT come from the germline V gene. The CDR3 is made up of 14 amino acids. In nucleotides, the CDR3 is TGTGCCAGCAGTTACAATCCGGTTTACAATGAGCAGTTCTTC. It codes for CASSYNPVYNEQFF.

This rearrangement joins TRBV6-2 or TRBV6-3 to TRBJ2-2, with a possible D match to TRBD2 (5 bases). The CDR3 is made up of 14 amino acids. The germline gives CDR1 MNHEY, CDR2 SVGEGT. V shed 6 bases and J shed 7 bases, with 15 bases lying between them. CDR3 sequence (DNA): TGTGCCAGCAGCCTCGACTATATGGGCGGGGAGCTGTTTTTT. It codes for CASSLDYMGGELFF.

The chain employs TRBV9 and TRBJ2-5; possible D gene TRBD1, 6 bases. In germline, CDR1 is SGDLS, CDR2 YYNGEE. V lost 2 bases, J lost 0 bases, and 11 bases lay in between. This CDR3 region has 15 residues. The CDR3 spells CASSVRQAHQETQYF. The CDR3 DNA follows: TGTGCCAGCAGCGTGCGACAGGCCCACCAAGAGACCCAGTACTTC.

V usage is TRBV10-3 and J usage is TRBJ2-1, with D perhaps TRBD1 (5 bases). V lost 3 bases and J lost 3, with 15 bases in between. The CDR3 totals 16 residues. The germline CDR1 and CDR2 sequences are ENHRY and SYGVKD. CDR3 nucleotides: TGTGCCATCAGTGATAAGGGTGGGGCAAGCTACAATGAGCAGTTCTTC. It specifies CAISDKGGASYNEQFF.

This rearrangement joins TRBV28 to TRBJ2-5, with 8 bases matching TRBD2. The germline V gene encodes CDR1 MDHEN and CDR2 SYDVKM. The CDR3 contains 14 residues. V lost 3 bases, J lost 5 bases, and 5 bases stayed unmatched. DNA for the CDR3: TGTGCCAGCAGTTTTAGGACTAGCCGGGAGACCCAGTACTTC. Translating gives CASSFRTSRETQYF.

The rearrangement uses TRBV23-1 and TRBJ2-4; weak D call: TRBD1 (5 bases). TRBV23-1 is identified as an open reading frame with a role that is uncertain. Trimming left V 4 bases short and J 0 bases short, with 16 bases between. The CDR3 has 17 amino acids. The CDR3 loop is CASSPSQDTLAKNIQYF. CDR3 in DNA: TGCGCCAGCAGTCCTTCCCAGGACACCTTAGCCAAAAACATTCAGTACTTC.

The chain links TRBV19 to TRBJ2-7; D might be TRBD2 (6 bases). The V end lost 3 bases, the J end lost 6 bases, and 21 bases lay between the germline ends. The CDR3 spans 16 residues. CDR1 is LNHDA and CDR2 is SQIVND in the germline V gene (reference sequence). This chain's CDR3 is CASSIVASVRVSEQYF. The CDR3 DNA reads TGTGCCAGTAGTATTGTGGCTAGCGTAAGAGTTAGCGAGCAGTACTTC.

This chain joins TRBV7-2 and TRBJ2-7; 12 bases fit TRBD2. This CDR3 spans 17 amino acids. CDR1 SGHTA and CDR2 FQGNSA come from the germline V gene. After removal of 1 base from V and 0 bases from J, the junction contained 4 bases not matched to a gene. Here the CDR3 reads CASSLGLAGGLSYEQYF. CDR3 coding DNA: TGTGCCAGCAGCTTAGGCCTAGCGGGGGGGCTCTCCTACGAGCAGTACTTC.

The chain couples TRBV28 to TRBJ1-2; 9 bases line up with TRBD1. CDR3 length: 15 amino acids. V shed 4 bases, J shed 4 bases, and the junction held 7 bases outside the gene matches. Germline-derived CDR1 and CDR2 are MDHEN and SYDVKM. Written as DNA, the CDR3 is TGTGCCAGCAGTTCTCCACCGGGACAGGGCTATGGCTACACCTTC. This codes for CASSSPPGQGYGYTF.

The chain couples TRBV19 to TRBJ1-1, with 10 bases matching TRBD1. The junction had 3 bases not matched to a gene; V was cut back by 4 bases and J by 1 base. The CDR3 extends over 15 amino acids. Germline assignment: CDR1 LNHDA and CDR2 SQIVND (reference sequence). The CDR3 sequence: CASSRWTGGNTEAFF. The CDR3, as DNA: TGTGCCAGTAGTAGATGGACAGGGGGGAACACTGAAGCTTTCTTT.

The rearrangement links TRBV5-5 to TRBJ1-6, with 8 bases lining up with TRBD1. The trim removed 4 bases at V and 4 bases at J, leaving 4 bases unmatched. The length of the CDR3 is 15 residues. In germline, CDR1 is SGHKS, CDR2 YYEKEE (reference sequence). The CDR3 region has the DNA TGTGCCAGCAGCGTGGGGGACAGGTATAATTCACCCCTCCACTTT. Its protein is CASSVGDRYNSPLHF.

This sequence joins TRBV19 and TRBJ2-6; a weak D match, TRBD1 (5 bases). Per the germline V gene, CDR1 is LNHDA and CDR2 is SQIVND (reference sequence). CDR3 length equals 17 residues. Trimming cost V 3 bases and J 2 bases, with 14 bases left between them. DNA of the CDR3: TGTGCCAGTAGTATCCAGGGTAGAGACCCTGGGGCCAACGTCCTGACTTTC. Translation: CASSIQGRDPGANVLTF.

The rearrangement links TRBV20-1 to TRBJ1-1; unclear D gene. This CDR3 comprises 13 residues. CDR1 DFQATT and CDR2 SNEGSKA come from the germline V gene (reference sequence). Trimming took off 3 bases at V and 0 bases at J, with 8 bases between the two ends. The chain's CDR3 is CSASSGMNTEAFF. The DNA for the CDR3 is TGCAGTGCTAGTTCGGGGATGAACACTGAAGCTTTCTTT.

This clone was counted at least ten times. This chain connects TRBV20-1 to TRBJ2-7; D is possibly TRBD1 (5 bases). CDR3 size: 11 residues. Germline CDR1 reads DFQATT; CDR2 reads SNEGSKA (reference sequence). V dropped 3 bases and J dropped 5 bases, with 8 bases sitting between them. In DNA form, the CDR3 reads TGCAGTGCTAGGGCAGGGCACGAGCAGTACTTC. This gives the protein CSARAGHEQYF.

This CDR3 reads CASSLFIAEAFF. CDR3 DNA sequence: TGTGCCAGCAGCCTGTTTATCGCTGAAGCTTTCTTT. The chain couples TRBV5-5 to TRBJ1-1; D unclear. In germline, CDR1 is SGHKS, CDR2 YYEKEE (reference sequence). The CDR3 covers 12 residues. Trimming stripped 4 bases from V and 6 bases from J, with 10 bases between.

The J gene is TRBJ1-4, the V gene TRBV13; 10 positions match TRBD1. Germline trimming cut 3 bases from V and 8 bases from J; bases unmatched to any gene: 0. This CDR3 spans 13 amino acids. Germline CDR1 and CDR2: PRHDT and FYEKMQ (reference sequence). CDR3 sequence: CASSLDRGEKLFF. The CDR3 DNA sequence: TGTGCCAGCAGCTTGGACAGGGGGGAAAAACTGTTTTTT.

The rearrangement uses TRBV27 and TRBJ2-7, with D tentatively TRBD1 (6 bases). Germline assignment: CDR1 MNHEY and CDR2 SMNVEV (reference sequence). V lost 2 bases to trimming and J lost 7 bases, with 15 bases between them. This CDR3 is built from 14 residues. CDR3 nucleotides: TGTGCCAGCAGTTTACGTGGGGTACAGGGTGAGCAGTACTTC. Its translation: CASSLRGVQGEQYF.

This rearrangement joins TRBV4-3 to TRBJ2-1; TRBD2 agrees at 14 bases. V trimming: 4 bases; J trimming: 7 bases; junction bases outside the gene matches: 9. The CDR3 is made up of 17 amino acids. Germline CDR1 and CDR2: LGHNA and YSLEER. The CDR3 region is CASSRGTSGGPENEQFF. The CDR3 region has the DNA TGCGCCAGCAGCCGAGGGACTAGCGGGGGCCCAGAAAATGAGCAGTTCTTC.

This chain uses TRBV9 with TRBJ2-3, with D possibly matching TRBD2 (6 bases). Germline assignment: CDR1 SGDLS and CDR2 YYNGEE. Trimming removed 3 bases at V and 4 bases at J, with 18 bases between. The CDR3 is made up of 16 amino acids. The CDR3 DNA is TGTGCCAGCAGCGCCGAAGGGACTGGGTATCCAGATACGCAGTATTTT. This encodes CASSAEGTGYPDTQYF.

The chain joins TRBV2 to TRBJ1-2; 9 positions match TRBD1. The CDR3 runs to 15 residues. J lost 4 bases, V lost 6 bases, and 9 bases had no gene match. CDR1 is SNHLY and CDR2 is FYNNEI in the germline V gene. The CDR3 nucleotides read TGTGCCAGCAGAGCCGGGACAGGGTTAGGCTATGGCTACACCTTC. Translating it yields CASRAGTGLGYGYTF.